The 6 T cell receptor beta chains presented below share a single source sample, sequenced in a study of blood T cell repertoires in COVID-19. Sequencing used immunoSEQ multiplex PCR; TCRdb keeps in-frame clones, though not all of them. Here the sample spans a few hundred thousand clones, approximately 85% being singletons. The sample was peripheral blood. The source is a human donor in a cohort sampled during active COVID-19.

There are a few counts of this clone. The chain recombines TRBV24-1 with TRBJ2-7; weak D call: TRBD2 (6 bases). There are 12 residues in the CDR3. Germline V gene lookup returns CDR1 KGHDR and CDR2 SFDVKD. Trimming left V 9 bases short and J 3 bases short, with 11 bases between. CDR3 region: CATGTDNYEQYF. In nucleotides, the CDR3 is TGTGCCACCGGGACTGACAACTACGAGCAGTACTTC.

The gene calls are TRBV27 and TRBJ1-2, with 8 bases matching TRBD1. Germline V lookup: CDR1 MNHEY, CDR2 SMNVEV (reference sequence). The CDR3 consists of 13 residues. Trimming cost V 4 bases and J 8 bases; bases outside gene matches: 6. DNA for the CDR3: TGTGCCAGCAGTTCAGGGGGCGCGTGGGGCTACACCTTC. The encoded protein is CASSSGGAWGYTF.

The chain has TRBV19 and TRBJ2-7; the match to TRBD1 covers 7 bases. Germline V gives CDR1 LNHDA, CDR2 SQIVND (reference sequence). The CDR3 is made up of 14 amino acids. The V and J ends lost 0 bases and 1 base, in that order; junction bases with no gene match: 0. The CDR3: CASSIEDRSYEQYF. The DNA for the CDR3 is TGTGCCAGTAGTATAGAGGACAGGTCCTACGAGCAGTACTTC.

This chain connects TRBV11-2 to TRBJ2-1, with 8 bases aligning to TRBD1. Per germline, CDR1 SGHAT and CDR2 FQNNGV. Losses at the gene ends were 0 bases for V and 12 bases for J; bases not matched to a gene: 4. The CDR3 consists of 13 residues. CDR3 residues: CASSLEFTGGQFF. The CDR3 DNA sequence: TGTGCCAGCAGCTTAGAATTTACAGGGGGGCAGTTCTTC.

The chain is built from TRBV6-5 and TRBJ1-2; 10 bases agree with TRBD1. J lost 7 bases, V lost 0 bases, and 2 bases had no gene match. The CDR3 runs to 14 residues. Per germline, CDR1 MNHEY and CDR2 SVGAGI. This chain's CDR3 is CASSYSTGGFGYTF. The CDR3 DNA reads as TGTGCCAGCAGTTACTCGACAGGGGGCTTTGGCTACACCTTC.

The chain's CDR3 is CASSPQGPLFYEQYF. Here the CDR3 DNA reads TGTGCCAGCAGTCCACAGGGGCCCCTTTTCTACGAGCAGTACTTC. The chain combines TRBV5-4 with TRBJ2-7; 7 nucleotides agree with TRBD1. Germline CDR1 and CDR2: SGHNT and YYREEE (reference sequence). The CDR3 is made up of 15 amino acids. V lost 5 bases, J lost 3 bases, and 11 bases stayed unmatched.